A selection of T cell receptor beta chains follows, all from one sample in a study of glioma-infiltrating T cells. TCRdb analysed the multiplex PCR reads with MiXCR anew, one entry per CDR3 protein. The sample has about 130,000 distinct CDR3 sequences, under 25% seen once. The specimen was glioma tissue, nonneoplastic brain tissue, or PBMCs (not recorded which). The origin of the receptors is a human donor with low-grade glioma or glioblastoma, undergoing nonglioma brain surgery, or in good health (not recorded which). The CDR3 runs from the conserved cysteine through the conserved F or W. A D gene is named only where the DNA matches it firmly. Size is stated for part of the rows, as once, few or many counts, or as a class when the clone is expanded.

d_call: .; clone_size: .; v_call: TRBV6-2/TRBV6-3; j_call: TRBJ2-3; cdr3_aa: CASSGPGRLQETQYF; cdr3_nt: TGTGCCAGCAGTGGTCCGGGACGTTTACAAGAGACCCAGTACTTT
d_call: TRBD2; clone_size: few; v_call: TRBV6-2/TRBV6-3; j_call: TRBJ2-1; cdr3_aa: CATKRDGGGDPNEQFF; cdr3_nt: TGTGCCACCAAAAGGGACGGGGGGGGTGACCCGAATGAGCAGTTCTTC
d_call: .; clone_size: many; v_call: TRBV6-1; j_call: TRBJ1-5; cdr3_aa: CASRDNNQPQHF; cdr3_nt: TGTGCCAGCAGGGACAACAATCAGCCCCAGCATTTT
d_call: .; clone_size: .; v_call: TRBV5-4; j_call: TRBJ2-1; cdr3_aa: CASSLGVRVSDNEQFF; cdr3_nt: TGTGCCAGCAGCTTGGGGGTGCGGGTATCGGACAATGAGCAGTTCTTC
d_call: TRBD2; clone_size: once; v_call: TRBV2; j_call: TRBJ2-1; cdr3_aa: CASITSGRGRILFF; cdr3_nt: TGTGCCAGCATCACTAGCGGGCGCGGGCGGATACTGTTCTTC
d_call: .; clone_size: few; v_call: TRBV6-6; j_call: TRBJ2-5; cdr3_aa: CASSYVGHAPETQYF; cdr3_nt: TGTGCCAGCAGTTACGTTGGCCATGCTCCTGAGACCCAGTACTTC
d_call: .; clone_size: many; v_call: TRBV7-9; j_call: TRBJ1-1; cdr3_aa: CASSLGQVNTEAFF; cdr3_nt: TGTGCCAGCAGCTTAGGACAGGTTAACACTGAAGCTTTCTTT
d_call: .; clone_size: .; v_call: TRBV18; j_call: TRBJ2-3; cdr3_aa: CASSPALGVTDTQYF; cdr3_nt: TGTGCCAGCTCACCAGCTCTGGGTGTAACAGATACGCAGTATTTT
d_call: .; clone_size: many; v_call: TRBV27; j_call: TRBJ1-2; cdr3_aa: CASRRSSANYGYTF; cdr3_nt: TGTGCCAGCAGACGCTCCTCGGCTAACTATGGCTACACCTTC
d_call: .; clone_size: .; v_call: TRBV4-1; j_call: TRBJ1-2; cdr3_aa: CASSQDRGPPNYGYTF; cdr3_nt: TGCGCCAGCAGCCAAGATCGAGGCCCTCCTAACTATGGCTACACCTTC
d_call: .; clone_size: .; v_call: TRBV30; j_call: TRBJ1-2; cdr3_aa: CAGGDYGYTF; cdr3_nt: TGTGCCGGAGGGGACTATGGCTACACCTTC